This is a list of T cell receptor beta chains from one sample in a study of OX40 agonist ivuxolimab in advanced cancers. Libraries were prepared by immunoSEQ multiplex PCR; TCRdb keeps only in-frame clonotypes and omits some of them. Here the sample spans about 110,000 clones, less than 95% being singletons. Sequencing was performed on CD4+ or CD8+ T cells sorted from blood, taken in a trial of the OX40 agonist ivuxolimab. Every receptor here comes from an adult with an advanced solid tumor such as melanoma, head and neck, liver or kidney cancer. CDR3s include the opening cysteine and the closing phenylalanine or tryptophan. Each record gives: clone size, D gene, J gene, V gene, CDR3 DNA, CDR3 protein. A D gene is named only where the DNA matches it firmly. Rows may omit the clone size; those that give it use once, few, many or a size class.

clone_size: -
d_call: -
j_call: TRBJ2-7
v_call: TRBV5-6
cdr3_nt: TGTGCCAGCCGGGGGCGGACTTCCTACGAGCAGTACTTC
cdr3_aa: CASRGRTSYEQYF

clone_size: -
d_call: -
j_call: TRBJ1-1
v_call: TRBV6-5
cdr3_nt: TGTGCCAGCAGTTTCCTATTCCCGGGCCAGCTGTCGGAAGCTTTCTTT
cdr3_aa: CASSFLFPGQLSEAFF

clone_size: once
d_call: -
j_call: TRBJ2-2
v_call: TRBV6-5
cdr3_nt: TGTGCCAGCAGTTACGTGGGAGCGAACACCGGGGAGCTGTTTTTT
cdr3_aa: CASSYVGANTGELFF

clone_size: -
d_call: TRBD1
j_call: TRBJ1-2
v_call: TRBV16
cdr3_nt: TGTGCCAGCAGCCAATTGTACAGGGGCCCCCATCTAGCTGACTATGGCTACACCTTC
cdr3_aa: CASSQLYRGPHLADYGYTF

clone_size: -
d_call: -
j_call: TRBJ1-3
v_call: TRBV9
cdr3_nt: TGTGCCAGCAGCGTAAGAGACGACGGTGGCAACACCATATATTTT
cdr3_aa: CASSVRDDGGNTIYF

clone_size: -
d_call: -
j_call: TRBJ2-1
v_call: TRBV7-7
cdr3_nt: TGTGCTAGCAGCTTATATGAGGGTTACAATGAGCAGTTCTTC
cdr3_aa: CASSLYEGYNEQFF

clone_size: -
d_call: TRBD2
j_call: TRBJ2-7
v_call: TRBV28
cdr3_nt: TGTGCCAGCTCTTGGTTGGGAGTAGCGGGAGTGTACGAGCAGTACTTC
cdr3_aa: CASSWLGVAGVYEQYF

clone_size: -
d_call: TRBD1
j_call: TRBJ1-5
v_call: TRBV10-2
cdr3_nt: TGCGCCAGCAGTGGACCAGGGGGAGTCCAGCCCCAGCATTTT
cdr3_aa: CASSGPGGVQPQHF

clone_size: -
d_call: -
j_call: TRBJ2-2
v_call: TRBV27
cdr3_nt: TGTGCCAGCAGTTTTGGCTTAGGGTCCGCCGGGGAGCTGTTTTTT
cdr3_aa: CASSFGLGSAGELFF

clone_size: -
d_call: TRBD1
j_call: TRBJ2-2
v_call: TRBV7-3
cdr3_nt: TGTGCCAGCAGCTTAGGGAACGCCTTCGGGACAGGGCGAACCGGGGAGCTGTTTTTT
cdr3_aa: CASSLGNAFGTGRTGELFF

clone_size: -
d_call: TRBD1
j_call: TRBJ2-1
v_call: TRBV9
cdr3_nt: TGTGCCAGCAGCGTCGGACAGGGAGGTAACAATGAGCAGTTCTTC
cdr3_aa: CASSVGQGGNNEQFF

clone_size: -
d_call: -
j_call: TRBJ1-1
v_call: TRBV19
cdr3_nt: TGTGCCAGTATTTTACCTGGCGGGAACACTGAAGCTTTCTTT
cdr3_aa: CASILPGGNTEAFF

clone_size: -
d_call: -
j_call: TRBJ2-1
v_call: TRBV6-1
cdr3_nt: TGTGCCAGCAGTGATACGGTACGGTCACTGGGCTACAATGAGCAGTTCTTC
cdr3_aa: CASSDTVRSLGYNEQFF

clone_size: few
d_call: TRBD1
j_call: TRBJ1-6
v_call: TRBV11-3
cdr3_nt: TGTGCCAGCAACAACAGGGGAAATTCACCCCTCCACTTT
cdr3_aa: CASNNRGNSPLHF

clone_size: -
d_call: -
j_call: TRBJ1-3
v_call: TRBV2
cdr3_nt: TGTGCCAGCAGGGACGGGAGCTCTGGAAACACCATATATTTT
cdr3_aa: CASRDGSSGNTIYF

clone_size: -
d_call: -
j_call: TRBJ2-7
v_call: TRBV28
cdr3_nt: TGTGCCAGCAGCCCTGGGACGGTGCTCTCCTACGAGCAGTACTTC
cdr3_aa: CASSPGTVLSYEQYF

clone_size: once
d_call: TRBD1
j_call: TRBJ2-5
v_call: TRBV18
cdr3_nt: TGTGCCAGCTCACGGACGGGACAGGGGAACGACGAGACCCAGTACTTC
cdr3_aa: CASSRTGQGNDETQYF

clone_size: -
d_call: -
j_call: TRBJ1-1
v_call: TRBV5-1
cdr3_nt: TGCGCCAGCAGCTTGGAGGGGCTCAGCACTGAAGCTTTCTTT
cdr3_aa: CASSLEGLSTEAFF

clone_size: -
d_call: TRBD1
j_call: TRBJ2-7
v_call: TRBV28
cdr3_nt: TGTGCCAGCAGTGGAGCGGGACAGGGGCTGACCTACGAGCAGTACTTC
cdr3_aa: CASSGAGQGLTYEQYF

clone_size: -
d_call: TRBD1
j_call: TRBJ1-2
v_call: TRBV28
cdr3_nt: TGTGCCAGCAGCTTTTCCGGACAGGGACGTTCTAACTATGGCTACACCTTC
cdr3_aa: CASSFSGQGRSNYGYTF

clone_size: -
d_call: -
j_call: TRBJ2-1
v_call: TRBV20-1
cdr3_nt: TGCAGTGCTAAGGACAATGAGCAGTTCTTC
cdr3_aa: CSAKDNEQFF

clone_size: -
d_call: TRBD2
j_call: TRBJ2-3
v_call: TRBV5-4
cdr3_nt: TGTGCCAGCAGCACCCTGACTAGCGGGAGCTATACGCAGTATTTT
cdr3_aa: CASSTLTSGSYTQYF

clone_size: -
d_call: -
j_call: TRBJ2-3
v_call: TRBV18
cdr3_nt: TGTGCCAGCTCACCAATAGGCAGGGTGTACACAGATACGCAGTATTTT
cdr3_aa: CASSPIGRVYTDTQYF

clone_size: -
d_call: -
j_call: TRBJ2-7
v_call: TRBV9
cdr3_nt: TGTGCCAGCAGCGTAGCAGTCAACTACGAGCAGTACTTC
cdr3_aa: CASSVAVNYEQYF

clone_size: -
d_call: TRBD1
j_call: TRBJ1-1
v_call: TRBV19
cdr3_nt: TGTGCCAGTAGGCTACAGGGGGCGGGAGCTTTCTTT
cdr3_aa: CASRLQGAGAFF

clone_size: -
d_call: -
j_call: TRBJ2-7
v_call: TRBV28
cdr3_nt: TGTGCCAGCAGTTTTACAGGGATTCCTTACGAGCGAGCCTACGAGCAGTACTTC
cdr3_aa: CASSFTGIPYERAYEQYF

clone_size: -
d_call: -
j_call: TRBJ2-5
v_call: TRBV15
cdr3_nt: TGTGCCACCAGCAGAGTCAGCCCACCCACGGAGCAGTACTTC
cdr3_aa: CATSRVSPPTEQYF

clone_size: -
d_call: TRBD1
j_call: TRBJ2-3
v_call: TRBV5-1
cdr3_nt: TGCGCCAGCAGCTTGGGTAGGACAGGGAAATCGTCAGATACGCAGTATTTT
cdr3_aa: CASSLGRTGKSSDTQYF

clone_size: -
d_call: TRBD1
j_call: TRBJ1-1
v_call: TRBV5-1
cdr3_nt: TGCGCCAGCAGCACCCGACAGGGGGCCACTGAAGCTTTCTTT
cdr3_aa: CASSTRQGATEAFF

clone_size: -
d_call: -
j_call: TRBJ1-4
v_call: TRBV5-6
cdr3_nt: TGTGCCAGCAGCTTGTCAGATCCCCTGTCGGGTGAAAAACTGTTTTTT
cdr3_aa: CASSLSDPLSGEKLFF

clone_size: -
d_call: -
j_call: TRBJ1-4
v_call: TRBV7-2
cdr3_nt: TGTGCCAGCAGCTTACCGGGGGGTGAAAAACTGTTTTTT
cdr3_aa: CASSLPGGEKLFF

clone_size: -
d_call: -
j_call: TRBJ2-2
v_call: TRBV12-5
cdr3_nt: TGTGCTAGTGTTGCACAGCCTGACGCGAACACCGGGGAGCTGTTTTTT
cdr3_aa: CASVAQPDANTGELFF

clone_size: -
d_call: -
j_call: TRBJ1-2
v_call: TRBV28
cdr3_nt: TGTGCCAGCGGGACGTTAGCCTATGGCTACACCTTC
cdr3_aa: CASGTLAYGYTF

clone_size: -
d_call: -
j_call: TRBJ1-2
v_call: TRBV6-5
cdr3_nt: TGTGCCAGCAGTCCCCACAGGGAAACTCACTATGGCTACACCTTC
cdr3_aa: CASSPHRETHYGYTF

clone_size: -
d_call: -
j_call: TRBJ2-7
v_call: TRBV6-1
cdr3_nt: TGTGCCAGCACCCCCGCCCACGACTCCTACGAGCAGTACTTC
cdr3_aa: CASTPAHDSYEQYF

clone_size: -
d_call: -
j_call: TRBJ1-5
v_call: TRBV19
cdr3_nt: TGTGCCAGTAGTATAGATAGTCAGGGAAGGGTTCTTAGCAATCAGCCCCAGCATTTT
cdr3_aa: CASSIDSQGRVLSNQPQHF

clone_size: -
d_call: -
j_call: TRBJ2-7
v_call: TRBV28
cdr3_nt: TGTGCCAGCAGGGGGGCCGCAACCCCGTACTTC
cdr3_aa: CASRGAATPYF

clone_size: -
d_call: TRBD2
j_call: TRBJ2-7
v_call: TRBV28
cdr3_nt: TGTGCCAGCAGTGTCGCAGCGGGGGGGATATTCTACGAGCAGTACTTC
cdr3_aa: CASSVAAGGIFYEQYF

clone_size: -
d_call: TRBD1
j_call: TRBJ1-1
v_call: TRBV28
cdr3_nt: TGTGCCAGCAGTCCGCTCGACAGGGGCGGCACTGAAGCTTTCTTT
cdr3_aa: CASSPLDRGGTEAFF

clone_size: -
d_call: TRBD1
j_call: TRBJ2-1
v_call: TRBV19
cdr3_nt: TGTGCCAGTAGAGACAGGGTAATCTTC
cdr3_aa: CASRDRVIF

clone_size: -
d_call: TRBD1
j_call: TRBJ1-5
v_call: TRBV18
cdr3_nt: TGTGCCAGCTCAGGGACAGCTAGCAATCAGCCCCAGCATTTT
cdr3_aa: CASSGTASNQPQHF

clone_size: -
d_call: -
j_call: TRBJ1-3
v_call: TRBV7-2
cdr3_nt: TGTGCCAGCAGCACAGTCGGACAGCCACAGTCTGGAAACACCATATATTTT
cdr3_aa: CASSTVGQPQSGNTIYF

clone_size: -
d_call: TRBD1
j_call: TRBJ1-2
v_call: TRBV5-5
cdr3_nt: TGTGCCAGCAGCTTAGCTAACAGGGGAGAGGGCTACACCTTC
cdr3_aa: CASSLANRGEGYTF

clone_size: -
d_call: -
j_call: TRBJ2-7
v_call: TRBV4-3
cdr3_nt: TGCGCCAGCAGCCAAGAATCCTCCCTGGGGGCCTACGAGCAGTACTTC
cdr3_aa: CASSQESSLGAYEQYF

clone_size: -
d_call: TRBD1
j_call: TRBJ1-2
v_call: TRBV6-5
cdr3_nt: TGTGCCAGCAGTTCACAGGGGGCCTATGGCTACACCTTC
cdr3_aa: CASSSQGAYGYTF

clone_size: once
d_call: -
j_call: TRBJ1-2
v_call: TRBV7-3
cdr3_nt: TGTGCCAGCAGCGACCCTCCTAACTATGGCTACACCTTC
cdr3_aa: CASSDPPNYGYTF

clone_size: -
d_call: -
j_call: TRBJ1-2
v_call: TRBV6-1
cdr3_nt: TGTGCCAGCCCCGCAGACCACTATGGCTACACCTTC
cdr3_aa: CASPADHYGYTF

clone_size: -
d_call: TRBD1
j_call: TRBJ1-1
v_call: TRBV5-4
cdr3_nt: TGTGCCAGCAGCCCGGGACAGGGGGGTACTGAAGCTTTCTTT
cdr3_aa: CASSPGQGGTEAFF

clone_size: once
d_call: -
j_call: TRBJ1-5
v_call: TRBV28
cdr3_nt: TGTGCCAGCAGTTTGCCTACAGGAACCCGAACTGGTACGAATCAGCCCCAGCATTTT
cdr3_aa: CASSLPTGTRTGTNQPQHF

clone_size: -
d_call: -
j_call: TRBJ1-1
v_call: TRBV27
cdr3_nt: TGTGCCAGCAGTTACAGGGAGGTTAATGAAGCTTTCTTT
cdr3_aa: CASSYREVNEAFF